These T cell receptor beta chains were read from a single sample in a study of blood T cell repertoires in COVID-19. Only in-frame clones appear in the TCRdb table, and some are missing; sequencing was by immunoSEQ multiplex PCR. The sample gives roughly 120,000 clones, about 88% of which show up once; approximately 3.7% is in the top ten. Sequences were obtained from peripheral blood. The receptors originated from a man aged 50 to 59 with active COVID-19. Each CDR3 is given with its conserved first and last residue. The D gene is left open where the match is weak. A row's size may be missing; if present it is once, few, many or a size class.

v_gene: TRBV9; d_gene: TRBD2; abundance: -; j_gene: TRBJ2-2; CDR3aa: CASSVASLAGGTGELFF; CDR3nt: TGTGCCAGCAGCGTAGCATCCCTAGCGGGAGGTACCGGGGAGCTGTTTTTT
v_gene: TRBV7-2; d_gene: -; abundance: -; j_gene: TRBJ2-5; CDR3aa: CASSLGRRETQYF; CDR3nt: TGTGCCAGCAGCTTAGGCCGGCGGGAGACCCAGTACTTC
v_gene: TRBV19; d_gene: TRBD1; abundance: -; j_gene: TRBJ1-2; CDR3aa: CASSWTGNYGYTF; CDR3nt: TGTGCCAGTAGTTGGACAGGGAACTATGGCTACACCTTC
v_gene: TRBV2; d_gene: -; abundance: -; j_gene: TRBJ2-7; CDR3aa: CASGVGRYEQYF; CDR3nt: TGTGCCAGCGGGGTGGGGAGATACGAGCAGTACTTC
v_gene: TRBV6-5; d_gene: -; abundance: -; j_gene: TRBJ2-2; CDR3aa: CASRPGTRNAGELFF; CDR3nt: TGTGCCAGCAGACCGGGAACCCGAAACGCCGGGGAGCTGTTTTTT
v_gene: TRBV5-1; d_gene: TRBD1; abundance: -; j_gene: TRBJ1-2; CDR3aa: CASSTNGQGWNGYTF; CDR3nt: TGCGCCAGCAGCACCAATGGACAGGGATGGAATGGCTACACCTTC
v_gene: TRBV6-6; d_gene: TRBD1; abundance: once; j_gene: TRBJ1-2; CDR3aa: CASRPDRGRNYGYTF; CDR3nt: TGTGCCAGCAGGCCAGACAGGGGCCGGAACTATGGCTACACCTTC
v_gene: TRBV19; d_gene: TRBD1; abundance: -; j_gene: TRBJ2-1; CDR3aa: CASNTPVGTGVYNEQFF; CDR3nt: TGTGCCAGTAATACTCCCGTGGGGACAGGGGTGTACAATGAGCAGTTCTTC
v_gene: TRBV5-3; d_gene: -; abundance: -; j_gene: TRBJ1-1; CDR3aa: CARSFQGGRTEAFF; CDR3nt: TGTGCCAGAAGCTTCCAGGGTGGTCGCACTGAAGCTTTCTTT
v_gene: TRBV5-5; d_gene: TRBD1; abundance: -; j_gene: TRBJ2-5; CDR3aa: CASSLAPTRQGNQETQYF; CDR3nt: TGTGCCAGCAGCTTGGCCCCAACTAGACAGGGAAACCAAGAGACCCAGTACTTC
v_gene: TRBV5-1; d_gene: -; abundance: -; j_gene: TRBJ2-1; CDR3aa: CASSWGLEYYNEQFF; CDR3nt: TGCGCCAGCAGCTGGGGCTTAGAGTACTACAATGAGCAGTTCTTC